Listed below are T cell receptor beta chains from one sample, sequenced in a study of T cells in narcolepsy. The data were produced by immunoSEQ multiplex PCR, yet TCRdb's version contains in-frame clones alone and is incomplete. The table shows tens of thousands of clones, with over 75% occurring only once. Sequencing was carried out using CD45RA- memory CD4+ T cells from PBMCs. The receptors here all came from a human donor with narcolepsy. Both conserved end residues are part of each CDR3. Fields, in order: V gene, D gene, J gene, clone size, CDR3 protein, CDR3 DNA. D genes are given only for firm matches. Size is stated for part of the rows, as once, few or many counts, or as a class when the clone is expanded.

TRBV5-6	-	TRBJ2-1	-	CASSSYDLSSYNEQFF	TGTGCCAGCAGCTCCTACGACTTGAGCTCCTACAATGAGCAGTTCTTC
TRBV6-1	-	TRBJ2-2	-	CASSERGSGANTGELFF	TGTGCCAGCAGTGAAAGGGGGAGCGGGGCGAACACCGGGGAGCTGTTTTTT
TRBV5-4	-	TRBJ1-6	-	CASSSGESPLHF	TGTGCCAGCAGCTCAGGGGAATCACCCCTCCACTTT
TRBV9	-	TRBJ2-3	few	CASSPTSTTDTQYF	TGTGCCAGCAGCCCAACCTCGACCACAGATACGCAGTATTTT
TRBV5-1	-	TRBJ1-2	-	CASSPGSNVYGYTF	TGCGCCAGCAGCCCGGGGTCGAATGTCTATGGCTACACCTTC
TRBV5-1	TRBD1	TRBJ1-6	few	CASSLSRGRSPLHF	TGCGCCAGCAGCTTGAGCAGGGGGCGTTCACCCCTCCACTTT
TRBV5-3	TRBD2	TRBJ2-3	-	CARSLDLSASGAGTDTQYF	TGTGCCAGAAGCTTGGACCTTTCCGCTAGCGGGGCCGGCACAGATACGCAGTATTTT
TRBV6-6	TRBD2	TRBJ2-1	-	CASSYGTSYNEQFF	TGTGCCAGCAGTTACGGGACTAGTTACAATGAGCAGTTCTTC
TRBV4-2	-	TRBJ1-2	-	CASSQPSPLANYGYTF	TGTGCCAGCAGCCAACCCAGTCCACTAGCTAACTATGGCTACACCTTC
TRBV27	-	TRBJ2-7	-	CASSFVRPGKPSNEQYF	TGTGCCAGCAGTTTTGTCCGTCCGGGGAAACCCAGTAACGAGCAGTACTTC
TRBV15	-	TRBJ2-1	-	CATSGGGDMSEQFF	TGTGCCACCAGTGGAGGGGGAGATATGAGTGAGCAGTTCTTC
TRBV28	-	TRBJ1-1	-	CASRSGVTEAFF	TGTGCCAGCAGGTCAGGGGTTACTGAAGCCTTCTTT
TRBV9	-	TRBJ1-1	few	CASSATRETEAFF	TGTGCCAGCAGCGCCACCAGGGAGACTGAAGCTTTCTTT
TRBV5-6	TRBD2	TRBJ2-3	-	CASSPGGTSGGPTDTQYF	TGTGCCAGCAGCCCGGGGGGGACTAGCGGGGGCCCCACAGATACGCAGTATTTT
TRBV7-9	-	TRBJ2-2	few	CASSLAMGLNTGELFF	TGTGCCAGCAGCTTAGCGATGGGGCTTAACACCGGGGAGCTGTTTTTT
TRBV6-1	TRBD1	TRBJ1-2	-	CASSGSRTGDGYTF	TGTGCCAGCAGTGGATCCCGGACAGGGGATGGCTACACCTTC
TRBV5-1	-	TRBJ2-7	-	CASSLGRTPPGGEQYF	TGCGCCAGCAGCTTGGGTAGGACCCCCCCTGGGGGCGAGCAGTACTTC
TRBV11-2	TRBD2	TRBJ2-3	-	CASSLFGQRDSQYF	TGTGCCAGCAGCTTATTTGGTCAGCGGGATTCGCAGTATTTT
TRBV2	TRBD2	TRBJ2-3	-	CASSVAGGTTDTQYF	TGTGCCAGCAGTGTAGCGGGGGGGACCACAGATACGCAGTATTTT
TRBV7-8	-	TRBJ1-1	-	CASIAPLSTEAFF	TGTGCCAGCATCGCCCCTTTGTCCACTGAAGCTTTCTTT
TRBV5-1	-	TRBJ2-3	few	CASSLEGTSTDTQYF	TGCGCCAGCAGCTTGGAGGGTACTAGCACAGATACGCAGTATTTT
TRBV30	-	TRBJ1-2	-	CACSPGDYGYTF	TGTGCCTGTTCTCCCGGGGACTATGGCTACACCTTC
TRBV5-1	TRBD2	TRBJ2-1	-	CASRREGEQFF	TGCGCCAGCCGCCGGGAGGGTGAGCAGTTCTTC
TRBV9	-	TRBJ2-3	-	CASSRGLRGTDTQYF	TGTGCCAGCAGCAGAGGCTTAAGGGGCACAGATACGCAGTATTTT
TRBV18	-	TRBJ1-1	-	CASSPGGQGKTEAFF	TGTGCCAGCTCACCCGGGGGGCAAGGAAAAACTGAAGCTTTCTTT
TRBV25-1	-	TRBJ1-1	-	CASSEYKGGSWGAFF	TGTGCCAGCAGTGAATATAAGGGCGGGTCGTGGGGAGCTTTCTTT
TRBV6-1	-	TRBJ2-3	-	CASQTGLSTDTQYF	TGTGCCAGCCAAACGGGGCTCAGCACAGATACGCAGTATTTT
TRBV13	TRBD2	TRBJ2-1	-	CASSLIIAGGRHEQFF	TGTGCCAGCAGCTTAATTATAGCGGGAGGGAGGCATGAGCAGTTCTTC
TRBV7-9	TRBD1	TRBJ2-1	-	CASSLDRGGYNEQFF	TGTGCCAGCAGCTTAGACAGGGGCGGCTACAATGAGCAGTTCTTC
TRBV5-1	TRBD2	TRBJ2-1	few	CASSLNPSGVGDNEQFF	TGCGCCAGCAGCTTGAACCCTAGCGGGGTTGGGGATAATGAGCAGTTCTTC
TRBV7-9	TRBD2	TRBJ2-5	-	CASSLAKRLAGEQETQYF	TGTGCCAGCAGCTTAGCGAAAAGACTAGCGGGAGAACAAGAGACCCAGTACTTC
TRBV5-6	-	TRBJ2-7	-	CASSLAGGAGEQYF	TGTGCCAGCAGCTTGGCCGGAGGGGCAGGCGAGCAGTACTTC
TRBV5-1	-	TRBJ2-1	-	CASSDLRQKPNEQFF	TGCGCCAGCAGCGACCTACGACAGAAACCCAATGAGCAGTTCTTC
TRBV5-6	-	TRBJ2-7	-	CASSFSYEQYF	TGTGCCAGCAGCTTCTCCTACGAGCAGTACTTC
TRBV10-2	TRBD2	TRBJ2-3	-	CASRRGVTDTQYF	TGCGCCAGCAGACGGGGGGTCACAGATACGCAGTATTTT
TRBV28	-	TRBJ1-1	once	CASRGLMNTEAFF	TGTGCCAGCCGGGGATTAATGAACACTGAAGCTTTCTTT
TRBV2	TRBD1	TRBJ2-2	-	CASSAGTGRSGELFF	TGTGCCAGCAGTGCCGGGACAGGGAGGTCCGGGGAGCTGTTTTTT
TRBV5-1	-	TRBJ2-1	-	CASSASQVGEQFF	TGCGCCAGCAGCGCCTCACAGGTGGGTGAGCAGTTCTTC
TRBV5-1	TRBD1	TRBJ1-3	few	CASSYSSGGKTGNTIYF	TGCGCCAGCAGCTATTCATCAGGGGGTAAAACGGGAAACACCATATATTTT
TRBV5-1	TRBD2	TRBJ2-2	-	CASSLGTSGTWELFF	TGCGCCAGCAGCTTGGGGACTAGCGGGACGTGGGAGCTGTTTTTT
TRBV5-6	-	TRBJ2-5	-	CASSLSRTRRGETQYF	TGTGCCAGCAGCTTGTCACGGACCCGCAGGGGTGAGACCCAGTACTTC
TRBV5-4	-	TRBJ2-7	-	CASSVIAAPYEQYF	TGTGCCAGCAGCGTCATAGCGGCCCCCTACGAGCAGTACTTC
TRBV5-8	TRBD1	TRBJ2-5	-	CASSSYSTGPVGQTTQYF	TGTGCCAGCAGCTCATACTCGACAGGGCCAGTCGGGCAAACAACCCAGTACTTC
TRBV4-2	TRBD2	TRBJ2-6	-	CASSQESTSGAGANVLTF	TGTGCCAGCAGCCAAGAAAGTACTAGCGGGGCTGGGGCCAACGTCCTGACTTTC
TRBV5-4	TRBD1	TRBJ1-2	-	CASSGTGSDYGYTF	TGTGCCAGCAGCGGGACAGGGTCAGACTATGGCTACACCTTC
TRBV7-9	-	TRBJ1-4	-	CASSLAKKEKLFF	TGTGCCAGCAGCTTGGCGAAGAAGGAAAAACTGTTTTTT
TRBV19	TRBD2	TRBJ2-1	-	CASSKAGVSGNEQFF	TGTGCCAGTAGCAAAGCGGGAGTATCTGGCAATGAGCAGTTCTTC
TRBV19	-	TRBJ1-2	-	CASSIGQGRNYGYTF	TGTGCCAGTAGTATTGGTCAAGGGCGCAACTATGGCTACACCTTC
TRBV6-1	-	TRBJ1-5	-	CASSEGNRVSQPQHF	TGTGCCAGCAGTGAAGGAAACAGGGTAAGCCAGCCCCAGCATTTT
TRBV18	TRBD1	TRBJ1-2	-	CASSPLPTGEFYGYTF	TGTGCCAGCTCGCCCCTTCCGACAGGGGAATTCTATGGCTACACCTTC
TRBV19	-	TRBJ1-6	once	CASRTQGRQWNFPLHF	TGTGCCAGTAGGACACAGGGTCGGCAGTGGAATTTCCCCCTCCACTTT
TRBV11-3	-	TRBJ2-2	-	CASSFAGAGTGELFF	TGTGCCAGCAGCTTTGCGGGGGCGGGCACCGGGGAGCTGTTTTTT
TRBV7-8	-	TRBJ2-7	-	CASSLARSGYEQYF	TGTGCCAGCAGCTTGGCACGGTCCGGGTACGAGCAGTACTTC
TRBV5-6	TRBD1	TRBJ1-5	once	CASSFQGQANQPQHF	TGTGCCAGCAGCTTCCAGGGACAGGCCAATCAGCCCCAGCATTTT
TRBV5-4	TRBD2	TRBJ2-3	-	CASSFSGRTDTQYF	TGTGCCAGCAGCTTTAGCGGGAGGACAGATACGCAGTATTTT
TRBV5-5	-	TRBJ2-7	-	CASSLTGNYYEQYF	TGTGCCAGCAGCTTGACGGGAAACTACTACGAGCAGTACTTC
TRBV6-5	-	TRBJ1-4	-	CASCAGGTNEKLFF	TGTGCCAGCTGTGCAGGCGGAACTAATGAAAAACTGTTTTTT
TRBV7-8	-	TRBJ2-6	-	CASSSGHISGANVLTF	TGTGCCAGCAGCTCGGGACATATCTCTGGGGCCAACGTCCTGACTTTC